The 11 T cell receptor beta chains given below trace back to one sample, sequenced in a study of T cells in Graves' hyperthyroidism and ophthalmopathy. Template material for amplifying TCR beta CDR3 regions consisted of RNA transcripts. First-round RT-PCR of the TCR CDR3 relied on the HTBI primer set. MiXCR, applied by TCRdb to the multiplex PCR reads, yields one record per CDR3 protein. Of fewer than 450,000 distinct CDR3 sequences listed, about a sixth are singletons. The sequenced material came from blood. Every receptor here comes from a woman in her twenties or thirties with Graves' hyperthyroidism that later progressed to Graves' ophthalmopathy.

This clonotype was picked up many times. This chain uses TRBV12-5 with TRBJ1-2; 7 bases align to TRBD1. Looked up from germline, CDR1 is LGHNT and CDR2 is FRNRAP. CDR3 length equals 16 residues. V was pared by 3 bases and J by 4 bases, with 11 bases of the junction left unmatched. The CDR3 spells CASGFKGATISYGYTF. The CDR3 nucleotides are TGTGCTAGTGGTTTTAAGGGGGCAACCATTTCCTATGGCTACACCTTC.

The rearrangement joins TRBV6-4 to TRBJ2-1, with 11 bases matching TRBD1. Germline V gene lookup returns CDR1 MRHNA and CDR2 SNTAGT. Trimming removed 2 bases from V and 6 bases from J; junction bases left unmatched: 0. The CDR3 loop spans 14 amino acids. Here the CDR3 DNA reads TGTGCCAGCAGTGACGGGACAGGGGGCAATGAGCAGTTCTTC. Translation: CASSDGTGGNEQFF.

This clonotype was observed at least ten times. This rearrangement joins TRBV28 to TRBJ2-5; D is possibly TRBD2 (6 bases). The V gene's germline CDR1 is MDHEN and CDR2 SYDVKM. Trimming took off 10 bases at V and 4 bases at J, with 10 bases between the two ends. This CDR3 is 11 amino acids long. The CDR3 reads CATIGGETQYF. As DNA, the CDR3 is TGTGCCACAATCGGGGGAGAGACCCAGTACTTC.

Remarks on this clonotype: One end of the junction is discordant with germline, which a read error may explain. DNA for the CDR3: TGTGCCAGCAGTTTAGTACAAGCGGGACGTGGGGAGCCGTTTTTT. Amino acid sequence: CASSLVQAGRGEPFF. This sequence joins TRBV12-3 or TRBV12-4 and TRBJ2-2, with TRBD2 identical over 7 bases. This CDR3 contains 15 residues.

The chain joins TRBV2 to TRBJ2-5; D perhaps matches TRBD2 (7 bases). Per the germline V gene, CDR1 is SNHLY and CDR2 is FYNNEI. The V and J ends lost 7 bases and 2 bases respectively, with 20 bases between them. There are 16 residues in the CDR3. The CDR3 reads CASNPLAVGGQETQYF. The DNA of the CDR3 is TGTGCCAGCAATCCCCTAGCGGTAGGGGGTCAAGAGACCCAGTACTTC.

This clonotype was counted a single time. The chain is built from TRBV11-2 and TRBJ2-7; 12 nucleotides agree with TRBD2. CDR1 is SGHAT, CDR2 FQNNGV, per germline. V shed 7 bases, J shed 3 bases, and the junction held 16 bases outside the gene matches. CDR3 length equals 18 residues. CDR3 amino acids: CASTEPVWPGLAGYEQYF. CDR3 bases: TGTGCCAGCACAGAGCCAGTGTGGCCGGGACTAGCGGGCTACGAGCAGTACTTC.

The genes are TRBV2 and TRBJ2-1; the match to TRBD2 covers 14 bases. Germline lookup yields CDR1 SNHLY and CDR2 FYNNEI. The CDR3 length is 17 residues. With V trimmed by 9 bases and J by 1 base, 8 bases remained unmatched. For the CDR3, the DNA is TGTGCCAGGGAGACTAGCGGGAGGGCTGTTTCCTACAATGAGCAGTTCTTC. This sequence encodes CARETSGRAVSYNEQFF.

This clonotype has only a few counts. The J gene is TRBJ1-1, the V gene TRBV4-1; TRBD1 might be the D (6 bases). The V end lost 4 bases, the J end lost 7 bases, and 13 bases lay between the germline ends. In germline, CDR1 is MGHRA, CDR2 YSYEKL. This CDR3 contains 13 residues. The CDR3 DNA sequence: TGCGCCAGCAGCCCTGGGACAAGGGGTGAAGCTTTCTTT. Its translation is CASSPGTRGEAFF.

The gene calls are TRBV4-1 and TRBJ1-4; 7 nucleotides align to TRBD1. The V gene's germline CDR1 is MGHRA and CDR2 YSYEKL. Losses at the gene ends were 6 bases for V and 10 bases for J; bases not matched to a gene: 20. The length of the CDR3 is 17 residues. CDR3 bases: TGCGCCAGCAGTTTGCGCTCCAGTGACAGGGATTTCGGAAAACTGTTTTTT. This encodes CASSLRSSDRDFGKLFF.

This clonotype occurred a few times. The chain employs TRBV19 and TRBJ1-5; weak D call: TRBD1 (5 bases). CDR1 and CDR2 from the germline V gene are LNHDA and SQIVND (reference sequence). Deletions cut 7 bases from V and 0 bases from J, with 13 bases between. The CDR3 has 15 residues. This chain's CDR3 is CASIATAYSNQPQHF. The CDR3 coding sequence is TGTGCCAGTATCGCGACAGCGTATAGCAATCAGCCCCAGCATTTT. Complete variable domain (other parts from reference TRBV19 and TRBJ1-5): DGGITQSPKYLFRKEGQNVTLSCEQNLNHDAMYWYRQDPGQGLRLIYYSQIVNDFQKGDIAEGYSVSREKKESFPLTVTSAQKNPTAFYLCASIATAYSNQPQHFGDGTRLSIL.

This clonotype was seen repeatedly, ten times or more. The chain has TRBV2 and TRBJ1-5; D is unclear. Germline values: CDR1 SNHLY, CDR2 FYNNEI. This CDR3 spans 15 amino acids. V shed 4 bases and J shed 2 bases, with 12 bases lying between them. The CDR3: CASSGHARRNQPQHF. CDR3 nucleotides: TGTGCCAGCAGTGGGCACGCGAGACGCAATCAGCCCCAGCATTTT.